This T cell receptor beta chain was observed in a study of T-cell memory formation after mild COVID-19. At the level of the study: Clusters of TCRs were largely donor specific.

Points on this clonotype: Its matching antigen is unknown.

Notes on the study in general: In pre-infection memory, a portion of responding clones appeared, which suggested that cross-reactive memory joined. Specificity for SARS-CoV-2 was not confirmed among the second-wave clones peaking on day 37.

This CDR3 has 14 amino acids. The ends lost 5 bases at V and 0 bases at J; junction bases unmatched: 4. Germline CDR1 and CDR2: SEHNR and FQNEAQ (reference sequence). Libraries for TCRalpha and TCRbeta carried sample barcodes and unique molecular identifiers via 5'RACE. TCRdb analysed the 5' RACE reads with MiXCR anew, one entry per CDR3 protein. The data hold about 470,000 distinct CDR3 sequences, with approximately 25% observed a single time. The chain combines TRBV7-9 with TRBJ2-7; TRBD1 aligns across 7 bases. The source of this sequence is an adult woman who had mild COVID-19 (a few samples of this study predate the infection). Cell type and time point are not known. Sequenced sample: PBMCs or a T cell subset sorted from them (not recorded which). The CDR3, as DNA: TGTGCCAGCAGCGCAGACAGGGACTCCTACGAGCAGTACTTC. This translates into CASSADRDSYEQYF.